This TCR beta chain was identified during a study of regulatory T cells in long-lasting Graves disease. Time point in this sample: persistent/refractory GD, antithyroid drugs over 5 years with positive TRAb. The TCR library was prepared using RNA isolated from PBMCs. This CDR3 contains 16 residues. The germline V gene encodes CDR1 MNHEY and CDR2 SVGAGI. V gave up 0 bases and J gave up 1 base, with 10 bases separating them. This clonotype was observed a single time. Its specificity is unknown. Findings and caveats of the study: Fewer public clonotypes were shared by new patients (about 940) than by persistent patients (approximately 2,700). Newly diagnosed Graves' patients had higher TCR diversity than persistent ones.

Arm-PCR of CDR3 regions and iRepertoire HTBI primers were used to build TCR beta libraries. TCRdb used MiXCR to reprocess the multiplex PCR reads, holding one entry per CDR3 protein. The sample holds 650,000 to 850,000 distinct CDR3 sequences, 30% seen once. The clonotype was recovered from a female donor with Graves disease. The material sequenced was peripheral blood mononuclear cells (PBMCs), taken when the disease was refractory, from a patient treated with antithyroid drugs. J is TRBJ2-4 and V is TRBV6-5, with a weak D call TRBD2 (6 bases). The CDR3 region has the DNA TGTGCCAGCAGTTACTCGACTAGGACCGCCAAAAACATTCAGTACTTC. Translating it yields CASSYSTRTAKNIQYF.